The 2 T cell receptor beta chains presented below share a single source sample, sequenced in a study of blood T cell repertoires in COVID-19. Assay: immunoSEQ multiplex PCR; the TCRdb copy retains only in-frame clones and omits some. The sample records 180,000 or so clones, 86% being singletons. The sequenced material came from peripheral blood. The receptors come from a man between 65 and 85 years old with acute or convalescent COVID-19.

V usage is TRBV6-5 and J usage is TRBJ2-7; 7 bases are shared with TRBD1. CDR3 size: 15 residues. The V and J ends lost 2 bases and 4 bases, in that order; junction bases with no gene match: 8. From germline, CDR1 is MNHEY and CDR2 SVGAGI. The CDR3 loop reads CASSYGQGVVYEQYF. As DNA, the CDR3 is TGTGCCAGCAGTTACGGGCAGGGGGTGGTGTACGAGCAGTACTTC.

The CDR3 sequence: CAPGGYYGYTF. For the CDR3, the DNA is TGTGCTCCAGGGGGGTACTATGGCTACACCTTC. J is TRBJ1-2 and V is TRBV7-9; 7 nucleotides agree with TRBD1. The CDR3 has 11 residues. CDR1 is SEHNR and CDR2 is FQNEAQ in the germline V gene (reference sequence).